Listed here are 3 T cell receptor beta chains from one sample, sequenced in a study of T cells after posttransplantation cyclophosphamide. Generated by immunoSEQ multiplex PCR, the TCRdb table keeps only in-frame clones and is missing some. This sample carries 40,000 or so clones, none of them present only once. Source material: PBMCs. Receptor source: a man aged 25-45 years in good health and a related stem cell transplant donor.

This clone was observed a few times. The rearrangement joins TRBV28 to TRBJ1-2; D is unresolved. Germline values: CDR1 MDHEN, CDR2 SYDVKM. Trimming removed 6 bases at V and 7 bases at J, with 15 bases between. The CDR3 is 13 amino acids. The CDR3 DNA sequence: TGTGCCAGCAGCCCTGGCGGCCGGCTTGGCTACACCTTC. This encodes CASSPGGRLGYTF.

In its sample, this clone was seen a few times. The chain joins TRBV6-1 to TRBJ1-5, with D possibly TRBD1 on 5 matching bases. V was trimmed by 2 bases and J by 2 bases, leaving 13 bases between them. The germline V gene has CDR1 MNHNS and CDR2 SASEGT. The CDR3 runs 16 residues. This CDR3 is CASSESEGRGNQPQHF. The CDR3 nucleotides read TGTGCCAGCAGTGAAAGTGAGGGCAGGGGCAATCAGCCCCAGCATTTT.

This clone was picked up a small number of times. The chain is built from TRBV29-1 and TRBJ1-2, with TRBD1 matching 9 bases. Unmatched junction bases numbered 6, after V lost 6 bases and J lost 4 bases. The V gene's germline CDR1 is SQVTM and CDR2 ANQGSEA. This CDR3 region has 13 residues. The CDR3: CSVTGGFGYGYTF. In DNA form, the CDR3 reads TGCAGCGTAACAGGGGGCTTTGGCTATGGCTACACCTTC.